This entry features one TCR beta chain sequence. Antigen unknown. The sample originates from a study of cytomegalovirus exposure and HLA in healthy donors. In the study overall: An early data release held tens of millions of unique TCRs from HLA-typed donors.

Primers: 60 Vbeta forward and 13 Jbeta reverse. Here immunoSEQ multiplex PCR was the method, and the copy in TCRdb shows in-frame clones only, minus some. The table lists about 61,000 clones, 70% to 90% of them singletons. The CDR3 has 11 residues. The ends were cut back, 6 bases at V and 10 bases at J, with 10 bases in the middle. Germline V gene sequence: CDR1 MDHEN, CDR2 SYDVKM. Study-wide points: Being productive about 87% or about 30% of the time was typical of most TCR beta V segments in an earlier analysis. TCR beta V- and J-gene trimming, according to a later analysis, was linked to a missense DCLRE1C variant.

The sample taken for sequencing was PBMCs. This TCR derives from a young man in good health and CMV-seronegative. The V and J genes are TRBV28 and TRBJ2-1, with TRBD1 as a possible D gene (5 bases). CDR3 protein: CASSQGREQFF. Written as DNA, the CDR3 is TGTGCCAGCAGCCAGGGTAGGGAGCAGTTCTTC.